This T cell receptor (beta chain) was identified in a study of blood T cell repertoires in COVID-19. Study in general: Sources were T cells, B-cell-depleted T cells, or PBMCs; the material itself was cDNA or gDNA.

Seattle patient enrollment occurred during active infection, with longitudinal follow-up thereafter. The CDR3 length is 16 residues. Trimming took 1 base from V and 0 from J, leaving 7 bases between them. Germline lookup yields CDR1 MNHEY and CDR2 SMNVEV (reference sequence). TCRdb's table, derived via immunoSEQ multiplex PCR, lists solely in-frame clones and lacks some. The sample records 250,000 or so clones, around 90% being singletons. This TCR was sampled from a man between 25 and 39 years old with COVID-19, enrolled during active disease. The sequenced sample consisted of peripheral blood. The chain combines TRBV27 with TRBJ1-6, with D hard to call. CDR3 loop: CASSLLGSSYNSPLHF. CDR3 coding DNA: TGTGCCAGCAGTTTATTGGGGAGCTCCTATAATTCACCCCTCCACTTT.